This record looks at one T cell receptor (beta chain) sequence and its context. The treatment here: oral pan-JAK inhibitor, 5-10 mg twice daily. Once RNA had been extracted, it was reverse transcribed into cDNA to act as the sequencing template. TCRdb's table, derived via immunoSEQ multiplex PCR, lists solely in-frame clones and lacks some. The sample yields fewer than 250,000 clones, around 56% seen once. This entry is derived from a study of CD8+ T cells in alopecia areata. The source of this sequence is a human donor with alopecia areata. Sequenced here: CD4+ T cells sorted from blood, sampled at week 4, from a patient treated with tofacitinib.

The CDR3 sequence: CASSIYGTSNQPQHF. The CDR3 DNA reads TGTGCCAGTAGTATATATGGAACTAGCAATCAGCCCCAGCATTTT. The chain carries TRBV19 and TRBJ1-5; D remains unclear. Germline CDR1 is LNHDA and CDR2 is SQIVND (reference sequence). The germline V and J ends were trimmed by 2 bases and 0 bases, with 8 bases remaining between them. This CDR3 region has 15 residues.